This is a list of T cell receptor beta chains from one sample in a study of vaccination effects on CD4 cells after COVID-19. Some clones are missing from TCRdb's copy, which holds only in-frame ones; the method was immunoSEQ multiplex PCR. This sample has about 54,000 clones, with 75% to 90% found just once. Their antigens are not known. Source: CD4+ T cells from PBMCs cultured with HCoV-229E spike peptides, taken before COVID-19 vaccination. These receptors were collected from a human donor who received a COVID-19 vaccine. CDR3s include the opening cysteine and the closing phenylalanine or tryptophan. Each record gives: J gene, V gene, clone size, D gene, CDR3 protein, CDR3 DNA. The D gene is left open where the match is weak. For some rows the clone size is stated as once, few or many, or as a class when expanded; others skip it.

>TRBJ1-5|TRBV9|-|TRBD1
CASSVTGTANQPQHF
TGTGCCAGCAGCGTCACTGGGACAGCTAATCAGCCCCAGCATTTT
>TRBJ1-4|TRBV7-2|-|-
CASTNRADGEKLFF
TGTGCCAGCACTAACAGGGCTGATGGTGAAAAACTGTTTTTT
>TRBJ2-1|TRBV6-4|-|TRBD2
CASSDSKGTRNNEQFF
TGTGCCAGCAGTGACTCGAAAGGGACTAGAAACAATGAGCAGTTCTTC
>TRBJ1-1|TRBV5-1|once|TRBD1
CASSATGTGTEAFF
TGCGCCAGCAGCGCGACAGGGACTGGCACTGAAGCTTTCTTT
>TRBJ1-2|TRBV3-1/TRBV3-2|-|TRBD1
CASSQWDRGVGGYTF
TGTGCCAGCAGCCAATGGGACAGGGGAGTAGGAGGCTACACCTTC
>TRBJ2-2|TRBV7-8|-|TRBD2
CASSLGEGRTGELFF
TGTGCCAGCAGCTTAGGGGAGGGAAGGACCGGGGAGCTGTTTTTT
>TRBJ2-1|TRBV10-3|-|-
CAISGGGGANSNEQFF
TGTGCCATCAGTGGGGGAGGGGGGGCCAACTCCAATGAGCAGTTCTTC
>TRBJ2-3|TRBV5-1|once|TRBD1
CASSLAGQGAADTQYF
TGCGCCAGCAGCTTGGCGGGACAGGGGGCTGCAGATACGCAGTATTTT
>TRBJ2-5|TRBV9|-|-
CASSVNPIQETQYF
TGTGCCAGCAGCGTAAATCCGATCCAAGAGACCCAGTACTTC
>TRBJ2-5|TRBV7-9|once|TRBD2
CASSAAGPIKETQYF
TGTGCCAGCAGCGCAGCGGGGCCAATCAAAGAGACCCAGTACTTC
>TRBJ2-3|TRBV23-1|-|-
CASSLSLYTQYF
TGCGCCAGCAGTCTAAGCTTGTATACGCAGTATTTT
>TRBJ2-5|TRBV19|-|-
CATKAAGGWGQETQYF
TGTGCCACCAAGGCCGCCGGGGGTTGGGGCCAAGAGACCCAGTACTTC
>TRBJ2-5|TRBV6-5|-|-
CASSYSHETQYF
TGTGCCAGCAGTTACTCGCACGAGACCCAGTACTTC
>TRBJ1-2|TRBV6-5|-|-
CASSHPFEPDGYTF
TGTGCCAGCAGCCACCCTTTTGAGCCCGATGGCTACACCTTC
>TRBJ1-1|TRBV30|-|-
CAWSAQGGALATEAFF
TGTGCCTGGAGTGCCCAGGGTGGGGCCCTGGCCACTGAAGCTTTCTTT
>TRBJ1-2|TRBV2|once|-
CASSDLRGNYGYTF
TGTGCCAGCAGTGATCTTAGGGGTAACTATGGCTACACCTTC
>TRBJ1-6|TRBV5-1|-|-
CASSHRRVDSYNSPLHF
TGCGCCAGCAGCCATCGACGGGTGGACTCCTATAATTCACCCCTCCACTTT
>TRBJ1-1|TRBV5-1|-|-
CASSLTTAVGTEAFF
TGCGCCAGCAGCTTGACAACGGCGGTTGGCACTGAAGCTTTCTTT
>TRBJ2-1|TRBV5-6|-|-
CASSLDRADEQFF
TGTGCCAGCAGCTTGGACAGGGCGGATGAGCAGTTCTTC
>TRBJ1-5|TRBV30|-|-
CAWSVPPRGQPQHF
TGTGCCTGGAGTGTGCCCCCGAGAGGTCAGCCCCAGCATTTT
>TRBJ1-4|TRBV4-1|-|-
CASSQGGGTRWEKLFF
TGCGCCAGCAGCCAAGGGGGGGGAACCAGGTGGGAAAAACTGTTTTTT
>TRBJ2-5|TRBV5-1|-|-
CASSLSGRETQYF
TGCGCCAGCAGCTTATCAGGGCGAGAGACCCAGTACTTC
>TRBJ1-6|TRBV6-5|-|-
CAIRGPRDSPLHF
TGTGCCATTCGGGGACCGAGAGATTCACCCCTCCACTTT
>TRBJ2-3|TRBV20-1|-|TRBD2
CSASHPGGTQYF
TGCAGTGCTAGTCACCCGGGGGGTACGCAGTATTTT
>TRBJ1-5|TRBV11-2|-|-
CASSPAAGTQPQHF
TGTGCCAGCAGCCCAGCCGCGGGTACCCAGCCCCAGCATTTT
>TRBJ1-2|TRBV24-1|-|-
CATSDQNYGYTF
TGTGCCACCAGTGATCAAAACTATGGCTACACCTTC
>TRBJ2-4|TRBV7-9|once|-
CASSVDTTKNIQYF
TGTGCCAGCAGCGTCGACACGACCAAAAACATTCAGTACTTC
>TRBJ2-1|TRBV10-2|once|TRBD2
CASSLAGGSSWIF
TGCGCCAGCAGTCTAGCGGGGGGATCAAGTTGGATCTTC
>TRBJ2-1|TRBV6-4|-|-
CASRGDYGNEQFF
TGTGCCAGCAGAGGGGATTACGGCAATGAGCAGTTCTTC
>TRBJ1-6|TRBV6-1|-|-
CASSDPGKPISNSPLHF
TGTGCCAGCAGTGACCCAGGGAAACCGATCTCTAATTCACCCCTCCACTTT
>TRBJ2-2|TRBV7-8|-|-
CASTSRPLGELFF
TGTGCCAGCACTTCCCGACCCCTAGGGGAGCTGTTTTTT
>TRBJ2-2|TRBV5-1|-|TRBD1
CASSYLTGGAGTGELFF
TGCGCCAGCAGCTACCTGACAGGGGGCGCGGGCACCGGGGAGCTGTTTTTT
>TRBJ2-3|TRBV5-1|-|-
CASSSPGLGIDTQYF
TGCGCCAGCAGCTCGCCGGGTTTGGGCATTGATACGCAGTATTTT
>TRBJ1-2|TRBV6-5|few|-
CASSYGGNYGYTF
TGTGCCAGCAGTTATGGGGGAAACTATGGCTACACCTTC
>TRBJ1-1|TRBV7-7|-|-
CASSPVSDGDTEAFF
TGTGCCAGCAGCCCGGTCAGTGACGGGGACACTGAAGCTTTCTTT
>TRBJ1-5|TRBV7-8|-|-
CASSQRGKNEPQHF
TGTGCCAGCAGCCAGCGGGGTAAAAATGAGCCCCAGCATTTT
>TRBJ2-2|TRBV27|-|-
CASSLSPTNTGELFF
TGTGCCAGCAGTTTATCCCCCACTAACACCGGGGAGCTGTTTTTT
>TRBJ1-1|TRBV5-1|-|-
CASSLDSLNTEAFF
TGCGCCAGCAGCTTGGACAGTTTGAACACTGAAGCTTTCTTT
>TRBJ2-1|TRBV14|-|TRBD2
CASSQLRSSGGSEQFF
TGTGCCAGCAGCCAACTGAGGTCTAGCGGGGGTAGTGAGCAGTTCTTC
>TRBJ2-5|TRBV10-2|-|TRBD1
CASRTATGSETQYF
TGCGCCAGCAGGACAGCGACAGGGTCGGAGACCCAGTACTTC
>TRBJ2-5|TRBV7-6|-|-
CASSPNTLPQETQYF
TGTGCCAGCAGCCCTAATACCTTACCGCAAGAGACCCAGTACTTC
>TRBJ1-3|TRBV30|-|-
CAWSARQAGGNTIYF
TGTGCCTGGAGTGCCCGACAGGCCGGTGGAAACACCATATATTTT
>TRBJ2-1|TRBV12-3/TRBV12-4|-|-
CASSFSSTHEQFF
TGTGCCAGCAGTTTCTCTAGCACCCATGAGCAGTTCTTC
>TRBJ1-2|TRBV18|-|-
CASSPNTGQHYGYTF
TGTGCCAGCTCACCCAATACCGGACAGCACTATGGCTACACCTTC
>TRBJ1-5|TRBV24-1|few|-
CATSDFVGQPQHF
TGTGCCACCAGTGATTTCGTGGGGCAGCCCCAGCATTTT
>TRBJ1-6|TRBV7-3|-|-
CASSLTPDLTPLHF
TGTGCCAGCAGCTTAACACCGGATCTTACACCCCTCCACTTT
>TRBJ1-2|TRBV30|-|-
CAWTRSAVNYGYTF
TGTGCCTGGACAAGGTCCGCAGTGAACTATGGCTACACCTTC
>TRBJ2-1|TRBV7-2|-|TRBD2
CASSLRTSGGAGEQFF
TGTGCCAGCAGCTTGCGGACTAGCGGGGGGGCAGGGGAGCAGTTCTTC